Listed below are T cell receptor beta chains from one sample, sequenced in a study of blood T cell repertoires in COVID-19. TCRdb's table, derived via immunoSEQ multiplex PCR, lists solely in-frame clones and lacks some. This table holds about 120,000 clones, roughly 86% found once. The sample comprised peripheral blood. Receptors were obtained from an older woman with COVID-19, enrolled during active disease. Both conserved end residues are part of each CDR3. D genes are given only for firm matches. The size of a clone is reported for some rows only, either as once, few or many, or as a class for expanded clones.

j_call | d_call | clone_size | v_call | cdr3_nt | cdr3_aa
TRBJ2-5 | TRBD2 | - | TRBV10-2 | TGCGCCAGCAGAAGGACTAGCGGGGGGCCGGAGACCCAGTACTTC | CASRRTSGGPETQYF
TRBJ2-1 | TRBD2 | - | TRBV5-1 | TGCGCCAGCAGCCTGACTAGCGGGGCCTTTAAGGGTGAGCAGTTCTTC | CASSLTSGAFKGEQFF
TRBJ2-3 | TRBD2 | - | TRBV5-8 | TGTGCCAGCAGCTTGGGGCTTACTAGCGGGGGTAAAGATACGCAGTATTTT | CASSLGLTSGGKDTQYF
TRBJ1-6 | TRBD1 | - | TRBV19 | TGTGCCAGTAGTCCGATTCCGGGACAGGGGAAAACTTCACCCCTCCACTTT | CASSPIPGQGKTSPLHF
TRBJ2-7 | - | - | TRBV7-9 | TGTGCCAGCAGCTTCGGGACACCTTACGAGCAGTACTTC | CASSFGTPYEQYF
TRBJ1-2 | - | - | TRBV5-5 | TGTGCCAGCAGCCCGCTCGCCGAGATCTATGGCTACACCTTC | CASSPLAEIYGYTF
TRBJ1-1 | TRBD1 | - | TRBV7-9 | TGTGCCAGCAGCGCGGACAGGGGGGAGAACACTGAAGCTTTCTTT | CASSADRGENTEAFF
TRBJ2-5 | - | - | TRBV29-1 | TGCAGCGTTGAAGTATCGGGGGAAGAGACCCAGTACTTC | CSVEVSGEETQYF
TRBJ2-5 | - | - | TRBV5-1 | TGCGCCACCTACGAGGTTCCGCGGGCGGAGACCCAGTACTTC | CATYEVPRAETQYF
TRBJ2-2 | TRBD2 | - | TRBV30 | TGTGCCTGGGGCGGGCGGGGGACCCTCTACACCGGGGAGCTGTTTTTT | CAWGGRGTLYTGELFF
TRBJ2-7 | TRBD1 | once | TRBV9 | TGTGCCAGCAGCGTTCAAGGGGACAGAAGTTTTAGCGAGCAGTACTTC | CASSVQGDRSFSEQYF
TRBJ2-3 | - | - | TRBV6-5 | TGTGCCAGCAGTCGACTCTACCAGTCAGATACGCAGTATTTT | CASSRLYQSDTQYF
TRBJ2-7 | - | once | TRBV6-1 | TGTGCCAGCACAGGGACTTCCAACTACGAGCAGTACTTC | CASTGTSNYEQYF
TRBJ2-7 | - | - | TRBV16 | TGTGCCAGCAGCGGCGGGCGAGCTTTCGAGCAGTACTTC | CASSGGRAFEQYF
TRBJ1-3 | TRBD1 | - | TRBV19 | TGTGCCAGTAGTAGGACAGGGGAGTCTGGAAACACCATATATTTT | CASSRTGESGNTIYF
TRBJ2-5 | - | - | TRBV4-2 | TGTGCCAGCAGCCAAGAGCGGTACCAAGAGACCCAGTACTTC | CASSQERYQETQYF
TRBJ2-5 | TRBD1 | - | TRBV5-1 | TGCGCCAGCAGCTTACACAGGGGGGAGACCCAGTACTTC | CASSLHRGETQYF
TRBJ1-3 | TRBD1 | - | TRBV6-5 | TGTGCCAGCAGTCCACAGGGGTCCGGAAACACCATATATTTT | CASSPQGSGNTIYF
TRBJ1-5 | - | - | TRBV7-2 | TGTGCCAGCAGCTTAGTATGGGGAGCGGGTCAGCCCCAGCATTTT | CASSLVWGAGQPQHF
TRBJ2-1 | - | - | TRBV7-3 | TGTGCCAGCAGTCTTGGCCAGAAATACAATGAGCAGTTCTTC | CASSLGQKYNEQFF
TRBJ2-3 | TRBD2 | few | TRBV3-1/TRBV3-2 | TGTGCCAGCAGCCCCCCCGGGGGGGGGCCCGATACGCAGTATTTT | CASSPPGGGPDTQYF
TRBJ2-3 | - | - | TRBV5-1 | TGCGCCAGCAGCTTGGGTAGCGCTACCGGCACAGATACGCAGTATTTT | CASSLGSATGTDTQYF
TRBJ2-5 | - | - | TRBV5-4 | TGTGCCAGCAGCCCCGGGGGGACAGGCTTTCAAGAGACCCAGTACTTC | CASSPGGTGFQETQYF
TRBJ1-1 | - | - | TRBV4-1 | TGCGCCAGCAGCCAAGAGGCAGCAGAGGTTTATTTTCGAATGAACACTGAAGCTTTCTTT | CASSQEAAEVYFRMNTEAFF
TRBJ2-1 | TRBD2 | - | TRBV28 | TGTGCCAGCAGTCCCAATGACGGGAGGAGCAGAGAGCAGTTCTTC | CASSPNDGRSREQFF
TRBJ1-5 | - | - | TRBV7-2 | TGTGCCAGCAGCTTAGTACAGGGTGGTTTTAGCAATCAGCCCCAGCATTTT | CASSLVQGGFSNQPQHF
TRBJ2-3 | TRBD2 | few | TRBV19 | TGTGCCAGTAGCTCCTTTAGCGGGGCATTACCTAGCACAGATACGCAGTATTTT | CASSSFSGALPSTDTQYF
TRBJ2-5 | - | - | TRBV29-1 | TGCAGCGGGGGGAGGGGGAACGAGACCCAGTACTTC | CSGGRGNETQYF
TRBJ2-2 | - | - | TRBV5-6 | TGTGCCAGCAGCTTCTCGGGACAGAACACCGGGGAGCTGTTTTTT | CASSFSGQNTGELFF
TRBJ2-1 | TRBD2 | - | TRBV7-2 | TGTGCCAGCAGTCGGACTAGCGGGAGATACAATGAGCAGTTCTTC | CASSRTSGRYNEQFF
TRBJ2-3 | TRBD2 | once | TRBV19 | TGTGCCAGTAGCCCCCGCGGGAGGGGTAGGTCGTCAGATACGCAGTATTTT | CASSPRGRGRSSDTQYF
TRBJ2-5 | TRBD2 | few | TRBV9 | TGTGCCAGCAGCGCGGGGACTAGCGGGGGGGCCGGCGAGACCCAGTACTTC | CASSAGTSGGAGETQYF
TRBJ1-2 | - | once | TRBV27 | TGTGCCAGCAGTGGCCCGGCCGGGGGGGGGTATGGCTACACCTTC | CASSGPAGGGYGYTF
TRBJ2-7 | - | - | TRBV6-5 | TGTGCCAGCAGTTATCAGGGAGAGCAGTACTTC | CASSYQGEQYF
TRBJ1-2 | TRBD1 | - | TRBV30 | TGTGCCTGGAGTGTACGCGGACAGGAAGCTAACTATGGCTACACCTTC | CAWSVRGQEANYGYTF
TRBJ1-2 | TRBD1 | - | TRBV24-1 | TGTGCCACCAGTGATAGAGGGACAGGGGGCCATGGCTACACCTTC | CATSDRGTGGHGYTF
TRBJ1-5 | - | - | TRBV18 | TGTGCCAGCTCACCACGGCAGTACAATCAGCCCCAGCATTTT | CASSPRQYNQPQHF
TRBJ2-1 | TRBD2 | few | TRBV11-3 | TGTGCCAGCAGCCCTAACCGGGGGGGGCCCCTCTCCTACAATGAGCAGTTCTTC | CASSPNRGGPLSYNEQFF
TRBJ1-2 | - | once | TRBV19 | TGTGCCAGTAGTACCCCACCCGGACAAGGGGCCTATGGCTACACCTTC | CASSTPPGQGAYGYTF
TRBJ1-1 | - | - | TRBV3-1/TRBV3-2 | TGTGCCAGCGAAGTCCCCGGGGGGATTGCTTTCTTT | CASEVPGGIAFF
TRBJ2-1 | - | - | TRBV4-1 | TGCGCCAGCAGCCAAGATGACACCTACAATGAGCAGTTCTTC | CASSQDDTYNEQFF
TRBJ1-3 | - | few | TRBV27 | TGTGCCAGCAGTCAAGGGGGGGGCCTCTCTGGAAACACCATATATTTT | CASSQGGGLSGNTIYF
TRBJ2-1 | TRBD1 | - | TRBV4-1 | TGCGCCAGCAGCCCAGGACAGGTCAGCTCCTACAATGAGCAGTTCTTC | CASSPGQVSSYNEQFF
TRBJ2-1 | TRBD2 | - | TRBV6-6 | TGTGCCAGCAGTCCTAGCGGGGGACATCCCTCCTACAATGAGCAGTTCTTC | CASSPSGGHPSYNEQFF
TRBJ1-1 | - | few | TRBV5-1 | TGCGCCAGCAGCTTGACAGCTATGAACACTGAAGCTTTCTTT | CASSLTAMNTEAFF
TRBJ2-7 | - | - | TRBV12-3/TRBV12-4 | TGTGCCAGCAGTCCCTACTCCTACGAGCAGTACTTC | CASSPYSYEQYF
TRBJ2-2 | TRBD2 | - | TRBV28 | TGTGCCAGTAACGAAGCGGGGGGAAGGACCGGGGAGCTGTTTTTT | CASNEAGGRTGELFF
TRBJ1-5 | - | - | TRBV6-5 | TGTGCCAGCAGTCCCGAGGGATATCAGCCCCAGCATTTT | CASSPEGYQPQHF
TRBJ1-1 | - | - | TRBV28 | TGTGCCATCAAATCGGGAGACCTTGAAGCTTTCTTT | CAIKSGDLEAFF
TRBJ1-2 | - | few | TRBV6-6 | TGTGCCAGCAGTTCCCGACAGCCTTCCTATGGCTACACCTTC | CASSSRQPSYGYTF
TRBJ2-7 | TRBD1 | - | TRBV2 | TGTGCCAGCAGCGGGACAGCGTACGAGCAGTACTTC | CASSGTAYEQYF
TRBJ1-1 | - | once | TRBV18 | TGTGCCAGCTCTCGTCATGAGGGCTTGAACACTGAAGCTTTCTTT | CASSRHEGLNTEAFF
TRBJ2-3 | - | - | TRBV9 | TGTGCCAGCAGCGTTCGGTCTCGCGGGGGCCTTACAGATACGCAGTATTTT | CASSVRSRGGLTDTQYF
TRBJ2-1 | TRBD2 | - | TRBV6-5 | TGTGCCAGCACTCCAGCGGGGGGGAAGGGTGAGCAGTTCTTC | CASTPAGGKGEQFF